What follows are 10 T cell receptor beta chains derived from one specimen sequenced in a study of sequential checkpoint blockade in melanoma. Treatment given: randomized to nivolumab then ipilimumab (arm A) or the reverse (arm B). Produced via immunoSEQ multiplex PCR; TCRdb's table is partial and in-frame only. The profile shows some 19,000 clones, around 25% of them singletons. Material: tumor tissue (inferred from file names), obtained from a patient given nivolumab and ipilimumab in sequence. These receptors were collected from a human donor with melanoma.

The rearrangement joins TRBV9 to TRBJ2-5, with 10 nucleotides matching TRBD1. V trimming: 3 bases; J trimming: 2 bases; junction bases outside the gene matches: 4. Germline loops: CDR1 SGDLS, CDR2 YYNGEE. This CDR3 has 15 residues. CDR3 coding DNA: TGTGCCAGCAGCGGACAGGGGGCGTTACAAGAGACCCAGTACTTC. Translating it yields CASSGQGALQETQYF.

The V gene is TRBV11-3, the J gene TRBJ1-6, with TRBD1 as a possible D gene (5 bases). This CDR3 contains 17 residues. Germline V CDR1 and CDR2: SGHNT, YENEEA. The V end lost 2 bases, the J end lost 11 bases, and 22 bases lay between the germline ends. The DNA for the CDR3 is TGTGCCAGCAGCTTATACCGGTACGGGGCGAGTCGGACACCCCTCCACTTT. This sequence encodes CASSLYRYGASRTPLHF.

This clone was seen a handful of times. The V call is TRBV14, the J call TRBJ2-1, with 8 nucleotides matching TRBD2. CDR1 and CDR2 from the germline V gene are SGHDN and FVKESK. V lost 4 bases, J lost 3 bases, and 2 bases stayed unmatched. The CDR3 totals 14 residues. The CDR3 spells CASSLSGSYNEQFF. The CDR3 region has the DNA TGTGCCAGCAGCCTGAGCGGGAGCTACAATGAGCAGTTCTTC.

This clone has more than one count but fewer than ten. This chain connects TRBV18 to TRBJ1-2; no firm D call. V was pared by 3 bases and J by 8 bases, with 13 bases between. CDR3 length equals 13 residues. CDR1 and CDR2 (germline): KGHSH, LQKENI. The CDR3 loop is CASSPDMTDGYTF. The CDR3 DNA follows: TGTGCCAGCTCACCCGACATGACGGACGGCTACACCTTC.

This chain links TRBV28 with TRBJ2-7, with 9 bases lining up with TRBD1. Germline-derived CDR1 and CDR2 are MDHEN and SYDVKM. The CDR3 runs 15 residues. J gave up 1 base and V 9 bases, and 10 bases lay outside the gene matches. The CDR3 sequence is CASTFTGTGSYEQYF. The CDR3 DNA follows: TGTGCCAGTACGTTTACCGGGACAGGGTCCTACGAGCAGTACTTC.

The chain uses TRBV9 and TRBJ2-4; no clear D. V shed 5 bases and J shed 1 base, with 13 bases lying between them. This CDR3 spans 15 amino acids. Germline V gives CDR1 SGDLS, CDR2 YYNGEE. The CDR3 DNA reads as TGTGCCAGCAGTGAAGCGCTGGGTGCCAAAAACATTCAGTACTTC. This encodes CASSEALGAKNIQYF.

In this sample, this clone turned up many times. Here the CDR3 DNA reads TGTGCCAGCAGCTGGAACCCGAACACTGAAGCTTTCTTT. Amino acid sequence: CASSWNPNTEAFF. The chain combines TRBV7-4 with TRBJ1-1; no clear D gene. The CDR3 contains 13 residues. Germline lookup yields CDR1 SGHVT and CDR2 SQSDAQ. The V end was cut by 4 bases, the J end by 1 base, with 7 bases between.

This clone was recorded at least ten times. Written as DNA, the CDR3 is TGTGCCAGCAGTTTGCGTGTTAGCACAGATACGCAGTATTTT. Protein: CASSLRVSTDTQYF. The chain has TRBV28 and TRBJ2-3; the D is unclear. V lost 3 bases and J lost 0, with 7 bases in between. CDR3 length: 14 amino acids. The germline gives CDR1 MDHEN, CDR2 SYDVKM.

This clone has just a few counts. The chain joins TRBV18 to TRBJ2-7; 9 bases fit TRBD1. Trimming removed 3 bases from V and 5 bases from J; junction bases left unmatched: 8. CDR1 KGHSH and CDR2 LQKENI come from the germline V gene. CDR3 length: 15 amino acids. The CDR3 region has the DNA TGTGCCAGCTCACCCCAGAGCAGGACAGGGGACGAGCAGTACTTC. This translates into CASSPQSRTGDEQYF.

The rearrangement joins TRBV4-1 to TRBJ2-1; no clear D gene. V lost 0 bases, J lost 3 bases, and 3 bases lay in between. This CDR3 spans 13 amino acids. Germline V CDR1 and CDR2: MGHRA, YSYEKL. The CDR3 DNA sequence: TGCGCCAGCAGCCAAGAACTCTACAATGAGCAGTTCTTC. Translation: CASSQELYNEQFF.